A selection of T cell receptor beta chains follows, all from one sample in a study of PD-1 blockade in classical Hodgkin lymphoma. Assay used: immunoSEQ multiplex PCR; TCRdb lists only in-frame clones, some missing. The data show about 28,000 clones, 70% to 80% seen once. This sample comprised CD4+ T cells from blood, obtained before the fourth cycle of nivolumab. These receptors originate from a human donor with classical Hodgkin lymphoma. Each CDR3 is given with its conserved first and last residue. The order of the fields is D gene, J gene, clone size, V gene, CDR3 DNA, CDR3 protein. The D gene is left open where the match is weak. Clone sizes are given selectively: once, few, many, or a class where the clone is expanded.

D gene: NA
J gene: TRBJ1-1
clone size: once
V gene: TRBV6-5
CDR3 DNA: TGTGCCAGCAGTCGGTGGAAGAACACTGAAGCTTTCTTT
CDR3 protein: CASSRWKNTEAFF

D gene: NA
J gene: TRBJ1-2
clone size: few
V gene: TRBV7-9
CDR3 DNA: TGTGCCAGCAGCTTAGCCAGCTATGGCTACACCTTC
CDR3 protein: CASSLASYGYTF

D gene: NA
J gene: TRBJ1-4
clone size: few
V gene: TRBV19
CDR3 DNA: TGTGCCAGTAGCGTCCACGGAGGAGGAACTAATGAAAAACTGTTTTTT
CDR3 protein: CASSVHGGGTNEKLFF

D gene: TRBD1
J gene: TRBJ1-2
clone size: once
V gene: TRBV7-9
CDR3 DNA: TGTGCCAGCATCATCACAGGGGGCCTCAGTAACTATGGCTACACCTTC
CDR3 protein: CASIITGGLSNYGYTF

D gene: NA
J gene: TRBJ1-5
clone size: NA
V gene: TRBV23-1
CDR3 DNA: TGCGCCAGCAGTCAAGCGTTGACAGGTATCAATCAGCCCCAGCATTTT
CDR3 protein: CASSQALTGINQPQHF

D gene: TRBD1
J gene: TRBJ1-2
clone size: NA
V gene: TRBV7-3
CDR3 DNA: TGTGCCAGCAGCCCCCAAGCAGGGGGGGTCCCCTATGGCTACACCTTC
CDR3 protein: CASSPQAGGVPYGYTF

D gene: TRBD2
J gene: TRBJ2-7
clone size: NA
V gene: TRBV9
CDR3 DNA: TGTGCCAGCAGCCCCCAACTAGCGGGAACCCACGAGCAGTACTTC
CDR3 protein: CASSPQLAGTHEQYF

D gene: NA
J gene: TRBJ2-5
clone size: NA
V gene: TRBV5-4
CDR3 DNA: TGTGCCAGCAGCTCAACAGGGACGGCGGAGACCCAGTACTTC
CDR3 protein: CASSSTGTAETQYF

D gene: NA
J gene: TRBJ1-4
clone size: NA
V gene: TRBV4-2
CDR3 DNA: TGTGCCAGCAGCCAAGAGGTCGGGACGCCCGATGAAAAACTGTTTTTT
CDR3 protein: CASSQEVGTPDEKLFF

D gene: NA
J gene: TRBJ2-2
clone size: NA
V gene: TRBV2
CDR3 DNA: TGTGCCAGCAGCTACACCCCCACCGGGGAGCTGTTTTTT
CDR3 protein: CASSYTPTGELFF

D gene: TRBD2
J gene: TRBJ2-3
clone size: NA
V gene: TRBV5-1
CDR3 DNA: TGCGCCAGCAGCTTGGAAGGTAGCGGGGGGGCATGGGATACGCAGTATTTT
CDR3 protein: CASSLEGSGGAWDTQYF

D gene: NA
J gene: TRBJ2-1
clone size: NA
V gene: TRBV6-5
CDR3 DNA: TGTGCCAGCGACTCGTCCTACAATGAGCAGTTCTTC
CDR3 protein: CASDSSYNEQFF

D gene: TRBD2
J gene: TRBJ2-2
clone size: NA
V gene: TRBV5-8
CDR3 DNA: TGTGCCAGCGTTCGGGTAGCGGGGAACACCGGGGAGCTGTTTTTT
CDR3 protein: CASVRVAGNTGELFF

D gene: NA
J gene: TRBJ2-5
clone size: NA
V gene: TRBV11-2
CDR3 DNA: TGTGCCAGCAGCCTGGGATTCGCGTACCAAGAGACCCAGTACTTC
CDR3 protein: CASSLGFAYQETQYF

D gene: TRBD1
J gene: TRBJ1-2
clone size: NA
V gene: TRBV19
CDR3 DNA: TGTGCCAGTAGTCCCACCGGGACAGGGGGCTATGGCTACACCTTC
CDR3 protein: CASSPTGTGGYGYTF

D gene: NA
J gene: TRBJ1-1
clone size: NA
V gene: TRBV6-5
CDR3 DNA: TGTGCCAGCAGTTATGTCCTAAGGGGTACTGAAGCTTTCTTT
CDR3 protein: CASSYVLRGTEAFF

D gene: NA
J gene: TRBJ2-5
clone size: NA
V gene: TRBV5-1
CDR3 DNA: TGCGCCAGCAGCTTGGGGGAAGAGACCCAGTACTTC
CDR3 protein: CASSLGEETQYF

D gene: NA
J gene: TRBJ1-1
clone size: NA
V gene: TRBV6-1
CDR3 DNA: TGTGCCAGCAGTGAATGGGTCCGGACCACTGAAGCTTTCTTT
CDR3 protein: CASSEWVRTTEAFF

D gene: TRBD2
J gene: TRBJ2-3
clone size: NA
V gene: TRBV7-2
CDR3 DNA: TGTGCCAGCGGGCTAGCGGGAGGGTGGAGCACAGATACGCAGTATTTT
CDR3 protein: CASGLAGGWSTDTQYF

D gene: NA
J gene: TRBJ1-6
clone size: NA
V gene: TRBV7-9
CDR3 DNA: TGTGCCAGCAGCTTAGCAGCGGGACGAAATTCACCCCTCCACTTT
CDR3 protein: CASSLAAGRNSPLHF

D gene: NA
J gene: TRBJ2-6
clone size: NA
V gene: TRBV6-1
CDR3 DNA: TGTGCCAGCAGAGCAGGGTCTGGGGCCAACGTCCTGACTTTC
CDR3 protein: CASRAGSGANVLTF

D gene: NA
J gene: TRBJ2-5
clone size: few
V gene: TRBV9
CDR3 DNA: TGTGCCAGCAGCGTAGCAGGCAGCCAAGAGACCCAGTACTTC
CDR3 protein: CASSVAGSQETQYF

D gene: TRBD2
J gene: TRBJ2-3
clone size: NA
V gene: TRBV2
CDR3 DNA: TGTGCCAGCAGGATGAGGACTAGCGGGGGGACGCAGTATTTT
CDR3 protein: CASRMRTSGGTQYF

D gene: NA
J gene: TRBJ2-2
clone size: few
V gene: TRBV19
CDR3 DNA: TGTGCCAGTAGCAAGAGCGGCGAGCTGTTTTTT
CDR3 protein: CASSKSGELFF

D gene: TRBD1
J gene: TRBJ1-5
clone size: NA
V gene: TRBV6-5
CDR3 DNA: TGTGCCAGCAGGGGACAGTTCAATCAGCCCCAGCATTTT
CDR3 protein: CASRGQFNQPQHF

D gene: NA
J gene: TRBJ1-2
clone size: NA
V gene: TRBV10-3
CDR3 DNA: TGTGCCATGGGGGGCGGTGCTGGCTACACCTTC
CDR3 protein: CAMGGGAGYTF

D gene: NA
J gene: TRBJ2-6
clone size: few
V gene: TRBV25-1
CDR3 DNA: TGTGCCAGCAGTGGCCTCGGGCAGGGATTAACTGGGGCCAACGTCCTGACTTTC
CDR3 protein: CASSGLGQGLTGANVLTF

D gene: NA
J gene: TRBJ2-7
clone size: NA
V gene: TRBV5-6
CDR3 DNA: TGTGCCAGCAGCCCATTGACGCTACCAACCTACGAGCAGTACTTC
CDR3 protein: CASSPLTLPTYEQYF

D gene: TRBD1
J gene: TRBJ1-1
clone size: NA
V gene: TRBV7-8
CDR3 DNA: TGTGCCAGCAGCCCCCTCGGCAGGGGGCCCACTGAAGCTTTCTTT
CDR3 protein: CASSPLGRGPTEAFF

D gene: NA
J gene: TRBJ1-1
clone size: NA
V gene: TRBV30
CDR3 DNA: TGTGCCTGGAGTGCCTCGGCTGAAGCTTTCTTT
CDR3 protein: CAWSASAEAFF

D gene: TRBD2
J gene: TRBJ2-5
clone size: NA
V gene: TRBV9
CDR3 DNA: TGTGCCAGCAGCGTACTAGCGGGAGGGCCGGAGACCCAGTACTTC
CDR3 protein: CASSVLAGGPETQYF

D gene: NA
J gene: TRBJ1-2
clone size: NA
V gene: TRBV27
CDR3 DNA: TGTGCCAGCAGTTTAGGGGGGGATGGCTACACCTTC
CDR3 protein: CASSLGGDGYTF

D gene: NA
J gene: TRBJ1-4
clone size: NA
V gene: TRBV6-5
CDR3 DNA: TGTGCCAGCAGTTACGGGGCCGGAGGCGGTGAAAAACTGTTTTTT
CDR3 protein: CASSYGAGGGEKLFF

D gene: TRBD1
J gene: TRBJ2-1
clone size: NA
V gene: TRBV29-1
CDR3 DNA: TGCAGCGTTGAAGATTATGGACAGGTCAACAATGAGCAGTTCTTC
CDR3 protein: CSVEDYGQVNNEQFF

D gene: TRBD2
J gene: TRBJ2-5
clone size: NA
V gene: TRBV11-2
CDR3 DNA: TGTGCCAGCAGCTCACCAAGGGTTCTAGCGGGAGGTTCTGAGACCCAGTACTTC
CDR3 protein: CASSSPRVLAGGSETQYF

D gene: NA
J gene: TRBJ2-3
clone size: NA
V gene: TRBV2
CDR3 DNA: TGTGCCAGCAAGCCAGGCACAGATACGCAGTATTTT
CDR3 protein: CASKPGTDTQYF

D gene: NA
J gene: TRBJ2-1
clone size: NA
V gene: TRBV19
CDR3 DNA: TGTGCCAGTAGTATGGTAGCGATGTCCTCCTACAATGAGCAGTTCTTC
CDR3 protein: CASSMVAMSSYNEQFF

D gene: NA
J gene: TRBJ2-1
clone size: NA
V gene: TRBV7-2
CDR3 DNA: TGTGCCAGCAGCATTCTAATTGGGGGTGAGCAGTTCTTC
CDR3 protein: CASSILIGGEQFF

D gene: NA
J gene: TRBJ2-3
clone size: NA
V gene: TRBV19
CDR3 DNA: TGTGCCAGTAGTAAAAGCCACACAGATACGCAGTATTTT
CDR3 protein: CASSKSHTDTQYF